The rows below give T cell receptor beta chains drawn from one sample of a study of blood T cells in healthy people across ages. MiXCR, run by TCRdb on the 5' RACE reads, gives a single entry per CDR3 protein. The table has fewer than 1,200,000 distinct CDR3 sequences, around 27% seen once. These data were also reused for a study on T cells of mothers and their children.

The source material was blood. The receptors were gathered from a girl aged 2 to 9 in good health. Each CDR3 is given with its conserved first and last residue. D genes are given only for firm matches. Only part of the rows carry a size: once, few, many, or a class if the clone is expanded.

size: NA
J: TRBJ2-7
V: TRBV10-3
D: NA
DNA: TGTGCCATCAGTGGGACGGCCGGTTCCTACGAGCAGTACTTC
CDR3: CAISGTAGSYEQYF

size: NA
J: TRBJ1-2
V: TRBV24-1
D: NA
DNA: TGTGCCACCAGTGATTTGCAGAGGGCTTCGGGTGGTGGCTACACCTTC
CDR3: CATSDLQRASGGGYTF

size: few
J: TRBJ2-7
V: TRBV12-3/TRBV12-4
D: NA
DNA: TGTGCCAGCAGTTCCGCGGTAAACCCAACAGGTTCTGAGATACTATTC
CDR3: CASSSAVNPTGSEILF

size: NA
J: TRBJ2-1
V: TRBV28
D: TRBD2
DNA: TGTGCCAGCGAGATTAGCGGGTCCCCCTACAATGAGCAGTTCTTC
CDR3: CASEISGSPYNEQFF

size: NA
J: TRBJ2-7
V: TRBV7-9
D: TRBD2
DNA: TGTGCCAGCAGCGTATGGCCGGGACTAGCGGGCGAGCAGTACTTC
CDR3: CASSVWPGLAGEQYF

size: NA
J: TRBJ2-3
V: TRBV5-1
D: NA
DNA: TGCGCCAGCAATATAGGAGATACGCAGTATTTT
CDR3: CASNIGDTQYF

size: NA
J: TRBJ2-1
V: TRBV3-1
D: TRBD2
DNA: TGTGCCAGCAGCCCTACTTTACTAGCGCGCGGTGAGCAGTTCTTC
CDR3: CASSPTLLARGEQFF

size: few
J: TRBJ2-7
V: TRBV13
D: TRBD1
DNA: TGTGCCAGCAGCTCGGAAAGGACAGGGCCAACCTACGAGCAGTACTTC
CDR3: CASSSERTGPTYEQYF

size: NA
J: TRBJ2-1
V: TRBV29-1
D: TRBD2
DNA: TGCAGCGTTTTGGGGAGAGGGAGGGGCCAAATCTCCTACAATGAGCAGTTCTTC
CDR3: CSVLGRGRGQISYNEQFF

size: NA
J: TRBJ2-1
V: TRBV29-1
D: NA
DNA: TGCAGCGTTGAGGATGGGACGGACAATGAGCAGTTCTTC
CDR3: CSVEDGTDNEQFF

size: many
J: TRBJ2-2
V: TRBV7-9
D: NA
DNA: TGTGCCAGCAGCTTAGCAGAAACCGGGGAGCTGTTTTTT
CDR3: CASSLAETGELFF

size: NA
J: TRBJ1-1
V: TRBV12-3/TRBV12-4
D: NA
DNA: TGTGCCAGCAGCCCCTATATGAACACTGAAGCTTTCTTT
CDR3: CASSPYMNTEAFF

size: NA
J: TRBJ2-7
V: TRBV6-2/TRBV6-3
D: NA
DNA: TGTGCCAGCAGTTACTCCCTAGGGACCTTCGGGGACTTC
CDR3: CASSYSLGTFGDF

size: NA
J: TRBJ2-1
V: TRBV2
D: TRBD2
DNA: TGTGCCAGCATATTGAGAGCGGGAGTCGGGAATGAGCAGTTCTTC
CDR3: CASILRAGVGNEQFF

size: few
J: TRBJ2-4
V: TRBV12-3/TRBV12-4
D: NA
DNA: TGTGCCAGCAGCCAGGAATGGGCCAAAAACATTCAGTACTTC
CDR3: CASSQEWAKNIQYF

size: few
J: TRBJ2-5
V: TRBV7-9
D: NA
DNA: TGTGCCAGCAGCTTAGAGACGGCGGGGCTCCCCTGGGAGCAGTACTTC
CDR3: CASSLETAGLPWEQYF

size: NA
J: TRBJ2-1
V: TRBV4-1
D: NA
DNA: TGCGCCAGCAGCCAAGAATTGGGGTCAGGGCAGTTCTTC
CDR3: CASSQELGSGQFF

size: NA
J: TRBJ2-1
V: TRBV27
D: NA
DNA: TGTGCCAGCTCACTACAGGAGGGATCCTACAATGAGCAGTTCTTC
CDR3: CASSLQEGSYNEQFF

size: NA
J: TRBJ2-7
V: TRBV20-1
D: TRBD1
DNA: TGCAGTGCTAGAGATCAGGGGGAGAGCTCCTACGAGCAGTACTTC
CDR3: CSARDQGESSYEQYF

size: NA
J: TRBJ2-1
V: TRBV7-2
D: TRBD2
DNA: TGTGCCAGCAGCGCGCGGGGGGGGGACTACAATGAGCAGTTCTTC
CDR3: CASSARGGDYNEQFF

size: NA
J: TRBJ2-1
V: TRBV19
D: TRBD2
DNA: TGTGCCAGTAGTATAGCCAGCGGGGGGGCGTACAATGAGCAGTTCTTC
CDR3: CASSIASGGAYNEQFF

size: NA
J: TRBJ1-1
V: TRBV12-3/TRBV12-4
D: NA
DNA: TGTGCCAGCAGTTCGATGGGGGGAATGAACACTGAAGCTTTCTTT
CDR3: CASSSMGGMNTEAFF

size: NA
J: TRBJ1-2
V: TRBV7-2
D: NA
DNA: TGTGCCAGCAGCTTAGTCTCTCAGGGTGGCTACACCTTC
CDR3: CASSLVSQGGYTF

size: few
J: TRBJ2-7
V: TRBV27
D: NA
DNA: TGTGCCAGCAGTACCGGGGTTCTAGGGGACTACGAGCAGTACTTC
CDR3: CASSTGVLGDYEQYF

size: few
J: TRBJ2-7
V: TRBV7-9
D: NA
DNA: TGTGCCAGCAGCTCTCCGATCGGGTTTAGCTCCTACGAGCAGTACTTC
CDR3: CASSSPIGFSSYEQYF

size: NA
J: TRBJ2-1
V: TRBV6-2/TRBV6-3
D: NA
DNA: TGTGCCAGCACTAACACGCACAATGAGCAGTTCTTC
CDR3: CASTNTHNEQFF

size: few
J: TRBJ2-5
V: TRBV6-2/TRBV6-3
D: NA
DNA: TGTGCCAGCAGTCGATATCAGAGAGGACCTCAAGAGACCCAGTACTTC
CDR3: CASSRYQRGPQETQYF

size: NA
J: TRBJ2-1
V: TRBV4-1
D: NA
DNA: TGCGCCAGCAGGGGAATAAACAGGGCCCCCTACAATGAGCAGCTCTTC
CDR3: CASRGINRAPYNEQLF

size: few
J: TRBJ2-3
V: TRBV5-1
D: NA
DNA: TGCGCCAGCAACTACGCGGCGCAAAGGGTAGATACGCAGTATTTT
CDR3: CASNYAAQRVDTQYF

size: NA
J: TRBJ2-5
V: TRBV11-1
D: TRBD1
DNA: TGTGCCAGCAGCCCGGGACAGTTAAACTCAGAGACCCAGTACTTC
CDR3: CASSPGQLNSETQYF

size: NA
J: TRBJ2-1
V: TRBV29-1
D: TRBD2
DNA: TGCAGCGTTGAATCTGGGGCAGGCCCGGGACTAGCGGGGGCCCTCAATGAGCAGTTCTTC
CDR3: CSVESGAGPGLAGALNEQFF

size: NA
J: TRBJ2-1
V: TRBV10-3
D: NA
DNA: TGTGCCATCAGTGAGTGGGCACTTGAGCAGTTCTTC
CDR3: CAISEWALEQFF